This T cell receptor beta chain appears in the sequencing data of a study of T cells in Graves' hyperthyroidism and ophthalmopathy. The CDR3 runs 13 residues. CDR1 and CDR2 from the germline V gene are SQVTM and ANQGSEA. Losses at the gene ends were 3 bases for V and 6 bases for J; bases not matched to a gene: 7. RNA transcripts served as the template for amplifying TCR beta CDR3 regions. RT-PCR in the first round (using the HTBI primer set) targeted the TCR CDR3. TCRdb processed the multiplex PCR reads anew with MiXCR; each CDR3 protein has one entry. The data show 550,000 to 700,000 distinct CDR3 sequences, 14% to 15% seen once. Study-wide results and caveats: Ophthalmopathy cases were set apart from stable hyperthyroidism by a 13 V-J model.

Extraction of PBMCs used roughly 9.3 ml of fresh peripheral blood. This clonotype was counted at least ten times. Its target is unknown. This sequence joins TRBV29-1 and TRBJ1-1, with 7 bases lining up with TRBD1. This TCR was sampled from a woman aged 40 to 50 with Graves' ophthalmopathy. The sample taken for sequencing was blood. The CDR3: CSVDPTGSPEAFF. CDR3 nucleotide sequence: TGCAGCGTTGACCCGACAGGGAGCCCTGAAGCTTTCTTT.